These 14 T cell receptor beta chains came from one sample sequenced in a study of Graves' ophthalmopathy and Graves' hyperthyroidism. RNA transcripts were the source from which TCR beta CDR3 regions were amplified. The library came from an HTBI-primed first-round RT-PCR and a second-round multiplex PCR. TCRdb fed the multiplex PCR reads into MiXCR, producing one record per CDR3 protein. The sample has about 620,000 distinct CDR3 sequences; approximately 22% are singletons. The sample was peripheral blood. The receptors derive from a woman aged 18-35 years with stable Graves' hyperthyroidism. Some clones in this sample may be carry-over from other donors' samples.

The sample holds one count of this clonotype. The chain is built from TRBV6-5 and TRBJ2-7, with TRBD2 matching over 10 bases. CDR3 length equals 16 residues. Germline V gene data show CDR1 as MNHEY and CDR2 as SVGAGI. The trim removed 0 bases at V and 6 bases at J, leaving 8 bases unmatched. The CDR3 region has the DNA TGTGCCAGCAGTTACTCGACAGCGGGAGGGCGGGGCGAGCAGTACTTC. Its translation: CASSYSTAGGRGEQYF.

The V and J genes are TRBV28 and TRBJ2-7; D gene ambiguous. Germline V CDR1 and CDR2: MDHEN, SYDVKM. This CDR3 has 11 amino acids. V lost 4 bases, J lost 6 bases, and 7 bases lay in between. The CDR3 reads CASSSRSEQYF. The DNA of the CDR3 is TGTGCCAGCAGTTCTAGATCCGAGCAGTACTTC.

This clonotype was observed at least ten times. The chain joins TRBV25-1 to TRBJ1-1; TRBD1 aligns across 7 bases. Germline V gene lookup returns CDR1 MGHDK and CDR2 SYGVNS. V lost 4 bases and J lost 6; bases outside the gene matches: 8. CDR3 length: 14 residues. The CDR3 sequence: CASSVGGKIAEAFF. CDR3 DNA sequence: TGTGCCAGCAGTGTAGGGGGCAAGATAGCTGAAGCTTTCTTT.

This clonotype was detected ten times or more. The rearrangement uses TRBV12-3 or TRBV12-4 and TRBJ1-1, with 7 positions matching TRBD1. J gave up 0 bases and V 4 bases, and 14 bases lay outside the gene matches. The CDR3 length is 18 residues. Written as DNA, the CDR3 is TGTGCCAGCAGTTATGATACCCCGGGACAGATAATGAACACTGAAGCTTTCTTT. Encoded protein: CASSYDTPGQIMNTEAFF.

The sample holds many counts of this clonotype. The V gene is TRBV19, the J gene TRBJ2-7, with TRBD1 matching over 10 bases. V lost 4 bases, J lost 3 bases, and 6 bases stayed unmatched. The CDR3 has 15 amino acids. The V gene's germline CDR1 is LNHDA and CDR2 SQIVND (reference sequence). The CDR3 DNA reads TGTGCCAGTAGTAACCCGGGACAGGGGATCTACGAGCAGTACTTC. Translated, it gives CASSNPGQGIYEQYF. The complete variable domain, with remaining parts taken from reference TRBV19 and TRBJ2-7, reads DGGITQSPKYLFRKEGQNVTLSCEQNLNHDAMYWYRQDPGQGLRLIYYSQIVNDFQKGDIAEGYSVSREKKESFPLTVTSAQKNPTAFYLCASSNPGQGIYEQYFGPGTRLTVT.

In this sample, this clonotype turned up many times. CDR3 sequence: CAMGGASDDSPLHF. The CDR3 DNA reads TGTGCCATGGGTGGTGCGTCGGACGATTCACCCCTCCACTTT. V and J are TRBV10-3 and TRBJ1-6; D is unclear. V lost 9 bases, J lost 8 bases, and 17 bases lay in between. The CDR3 loop spans 14 amino acids. The germline V gene has CDR1 ENHRY and CDR2 SYGVKD.

The chain recombines TRBV9 with TRBJ1-2, with D possibly matching TRBD1 (6 bases). The germline V and J ends were trimmed by 0 bases and 1 base, with 10 bases remaining between them. In germline, CDR1 is SGDLS, CDR2 YYNGEE. The CDR3 sequence is 15 residues long. This CDR3 reads CASSVGTDFNYGYTF. CDR3 nucleotides: TGTGCCAGCAGCGTAGGGACAGACTTTAACTATGGCTACACCTTC.

This clonotype was seen a few times. The rearrangement links TRBV30 to TRBJ1-5, with unresolved D. The germline V gene encodes CDR1 GTSNPN and CDR2 SVGIG (reference sequence). The CDR3 has 14 amino acids. Between the trimmed V and J ends, which lost 0 bases and 6 bases, there was a span of 12 bases. In nucleotides, the CDR3 is TGTGCCTGGAGTGTACCTGGGTTGGGTCAGCCCCAGCATTTT. Encoded protein: CAWSVPGLGQPQHF.

This chain connects TRBV15 to TRBJ1-5; D is uncertain. This CDR3 comprises 17 residues. CDR1 and CDR2 (germline): LNHNV, YYDKDF (reference sequence). V was pared by 0 bases and J by 1 base, with 13 bases between. CDR3 loop: CATSRDPAGGSNQPQHF. For the CDR3, the DNA is TGTGCCACCAGCAGAGATCCCGCAGGAGGAAGCAATCAGCCCCAGCATTTT.

This clonotype was seen at least ten times. The V call is TRBV12-5, the J call TRBJ1-2; 7 positions match TRBD1. The CDR3 runs to 13 residues. V was pared by 1 base and J by 8 bases, with 4 bases of the junction left unmatched. Per the germline V gene, CDR1 is LGHNT and CDR2 is FRNRAP. The CDR3 protein is CASGLEGARGYTF. CDR3 coding DNA: TGTGCTAGTGGTTTGGAGGGGGCGCGAGGCTACACCTTC.

This clonotype was counted many times. The rearrangement uses TRBV30 and TRBJ1-5; TRBD1 might be the D (5 bases). The CDR3 is 13 amino acids. Trimming pared 5 bases from V and 7 bases from J, leaving 15 bases between. CDR1 and CDR2 (germline): GTSNPN, SVGIG (reference sequence). The CDR3 coding sequence is TGTGCCTGGTGCGGAGGGGCCGGCCAGCCCCAGCATTTT. Translation: CAWCGGAGQPQHF.

This clonotype was picked up many times. This sequence joins TRBV28 and TRBJ1-1; TRBD1 is a possible D gene (6 bases). Germline assignment: CDR1 MDHEN and CDR2 SYDVKM. The V gene lost 9 bases and the J gene lost 1 base, with 12 bases spanning the gap. The CDR3 sequence is 13 residues long. CDR3 coding DNA: TGTGCCAGTCACCAACAGGGGAACACTGAAGCTTTCTTT. This sequence encodes CASHQQGNTEAFF. Variable domain in full (rest from reference TRBV28 and TRBJ1-1): DVKVTQSSRYLVKRTGEKVFLECVQDMDHENMFWYRQDPGLGLRLIYFSYDVKMKEKGDIPEGYSVSREKKERFSLILESASTNQTSMYLCASHQQGNTEAFFGQGTRLTVV.

As regards this clonotype: Mismatch with germline at one junction end may stem from a read error. V usage is TRBV15 and J usage is TRBJ2-2, with a weak D call TRBD1 (7 bases). The CDR3 runs 14 residues. Germline loops: CDR1 LNHNV, CDR2 YYDKDF (reference sequence). CDR3: CATGRGERTGELFF. CDR3 in DNA: TGTGCCACCGGCAGGGGGGAGAGGACCGGGGAGCTGTTTTTT.

V usage is TRBV18 and J usage is TRBJ1-2; no reliable D call. CDR3 length: 12 amino acids. The germline gives CDR1 KGHSH, CDR2 LQKENI. The ends were cut back, 3 bases at V and 9 bases at J, with 11 bases in the middle. The CDR3 here is CASSPSGESYTF. The CDR3 bases are TGTGCCAGCTCACCGTCCGGGGAAAGCTACACCTTC.